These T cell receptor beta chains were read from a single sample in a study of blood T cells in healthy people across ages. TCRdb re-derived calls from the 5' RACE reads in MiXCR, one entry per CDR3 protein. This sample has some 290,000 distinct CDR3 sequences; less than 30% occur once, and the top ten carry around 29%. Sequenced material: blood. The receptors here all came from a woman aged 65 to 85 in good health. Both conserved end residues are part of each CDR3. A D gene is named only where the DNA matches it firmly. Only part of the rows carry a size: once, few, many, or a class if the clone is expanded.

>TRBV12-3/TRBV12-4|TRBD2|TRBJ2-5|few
TGTGCCAGCAGTTCCTATCTAGCGGTCGAAGAGACCCAGTACTTC
CASSSYLAVEETQYF
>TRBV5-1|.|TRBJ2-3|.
TGCGCCAGCAGCTTGGGGTTGGACACAGATACGCGGTATTTT
CASSLGLDTDTRYF
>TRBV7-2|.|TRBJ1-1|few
TGTGCCAGCAGCAAATTAGGCCGGGAGTCCACTGAAGCTTTCTTT
CASSKLGRESTEAFF
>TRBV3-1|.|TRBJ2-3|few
TGTGCCAGCAGCCACCACGGACTCTCCGATACGCAGTATTTT
CASSHHGLSDTQYF
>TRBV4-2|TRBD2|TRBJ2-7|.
TGTGCCAGCAGCCAAGCTGGCGGGAGAGGCGAGCAGTACTTC
CASSQAGGRGEQYF
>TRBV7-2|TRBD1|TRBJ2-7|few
TGTGCCAGCAGCGAGACCCTACAGGGGGACTACGAGCAGTACTTC
CASSETLQGDYEQYF
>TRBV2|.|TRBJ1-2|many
TGTGCCAGCAGTTTTCTGGGCGGCTACACCTTC
CASSFLGGYTF
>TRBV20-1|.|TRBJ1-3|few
TGCAGTGCTAGAGCCTCAAAATTTGGAAACACCATATATTTT
CSARASKFGNTIYF
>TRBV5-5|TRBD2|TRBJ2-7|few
TGTGCCAGCAGCCTCCGACTAGCGGGAGTGAAGGGCTCCTACGAGCAGTACTTC
CASSLRLAGVKGSYEQYF
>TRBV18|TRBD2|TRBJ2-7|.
TGTGCCAGCTCGCCAACAGGGACTAGCGTTTTATCGCAGTACTTC
CASSPTGTSVLSQYF
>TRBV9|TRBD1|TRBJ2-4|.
TGTGCCAGCAGCGTAACCGGACAGGGGGGAAACATTCAGTACTTC
CASSVTGQGGNIQYF
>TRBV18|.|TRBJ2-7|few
TGTGCCAGCTCACCGATCATTCCAGGGAACGAGCAGTACTTC
CASSPIIPGNEQYF
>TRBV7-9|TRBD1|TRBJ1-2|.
TGTGCCAGTAGCCGGGACAGGGTGACTGGCTACACCTTC
CASSRDRVTGYTF
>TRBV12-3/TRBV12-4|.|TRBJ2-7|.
TGTGCCAGCAGTTTATGGGCGAGCACCTACGAGCAGTACTTC
CASSLWASTYEQYF
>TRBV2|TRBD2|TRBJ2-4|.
TGTGCCAGCAGTGGTCTAAAGCTAGCGGGAGTTGTTCAGTACTTC
CASSGLKLAGVVQYF
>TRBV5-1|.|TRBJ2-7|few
TGCGCCAGCAGCTTTGGGCAGAGGTCTTCGGACGAGCAGTACTTC
CASSFGQRSSDEQYF
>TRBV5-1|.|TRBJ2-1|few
TGCGCCAGCGGGAGGCCAGATTACAATGAGCAGTTCTTC
CASGRPDYNEQFF
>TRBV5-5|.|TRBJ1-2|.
TGTGCCAGCCACAGGGAGAACTATGGCTACACCTTC
CASHRENYGYTF
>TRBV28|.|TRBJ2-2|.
TGTGCCAGCCTCCAGGGGGGTAAGACCGGGGAGCTGTTTTTT
CASLQGGKTGELFF
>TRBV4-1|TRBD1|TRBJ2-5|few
TGCGCCAGCAGCCAAGAGAGCGCGGGACAGGGTAAAGAGACCCAGTACTTC
CASSQESAGQGKETQYF
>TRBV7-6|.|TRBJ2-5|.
TGTGCCAGCAGCTCCGAGCAGACCCAGTACTTC
CASSSEQTQYF
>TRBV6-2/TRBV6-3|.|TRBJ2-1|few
TGTGCCAGCAGATGGACCGACAATGAGCAGTTCTTC
CASRWTDNEQFF
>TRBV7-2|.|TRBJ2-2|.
TGTGCCAGCAGCTTAGGCCGTCGGGACACCGGGGAGCTGTTTTTT
CASSLGRRDTGELFF
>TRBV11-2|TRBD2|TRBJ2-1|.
TGTGCCAGCAGCCCCGTGGCGGGACTAGCGGCTTACAATGAGCAGTTCTTC
CASSPVAGLAAYNEQFF
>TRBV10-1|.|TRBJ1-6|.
TGCGCCAGCAGCCAAAATGTAAATTCACCCCTCCACTTT
CASSQNVNSPLHF
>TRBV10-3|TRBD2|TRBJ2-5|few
TGTGCCAACTCGGTGAGGGAGGGCCGTCTTGAGACCCAGTACTTC
CANSVREGRLETQYF
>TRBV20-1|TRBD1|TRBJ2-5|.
TGCAGTGCTCCTGATAGGACAGGCCAAGAGACCCAGTACTTC
CSAPDRTGQETQYF
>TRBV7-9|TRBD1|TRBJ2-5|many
TGTGCCAGCAGCCCAGGACAGGGTCAAGAGACCCAGTACTTC
CASSPGQGQETQYF
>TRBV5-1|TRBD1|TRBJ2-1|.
TGCGCCAGCAGCTTAGAACCGGGACAGCCCTACAATGAGCAGTTCTTC
CASSLEPGQPYNEQFF
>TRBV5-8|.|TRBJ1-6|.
TGTGCCAGCAGCTTGTCGTTGCTCTCCTATAATTCACCCCTCCACTTT
CASSLSLLSYNSPLHF
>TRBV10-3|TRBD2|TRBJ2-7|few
TGTGCCATCAGTGAGTCGGCGGGAGTGATGAGCGACGAGCAGTACTTC
CAISESAGVMSDEQYF
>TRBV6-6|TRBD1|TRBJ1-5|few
TGTGCCAGCAGTTATCCCGGGACAGCTAATCAGCCCCAGCATTTT
CASSYPGTANQPQHF
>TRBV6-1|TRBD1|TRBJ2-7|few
TGTGCCAGCACCAGACAGGGAGCCTTCAACGAGCAGTACTTC
CASTRQGAFNEQYF
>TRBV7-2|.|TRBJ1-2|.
TGTGCCAGCAGCACCTCTGCTACGCAGTTGTCCTATGGCTACACCTTC
CASSTSATQLSYGYTF
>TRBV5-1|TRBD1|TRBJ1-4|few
TGCGCCAGCAGCTTGGAGGACAGGTCTGAAAAACTGTTTTTT
CASSLEDRSEKLFF
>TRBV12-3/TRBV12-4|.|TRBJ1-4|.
TGTGCCAGCAGGCTAGGGGAGACTAATGAAAAACTGTTTTTT
CASRLGETNEKLFF
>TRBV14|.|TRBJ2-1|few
TGTGCCAGCAGCCAAGATTTCCGCAGTGAGCAGTTCTTC
CASSQDFRSEQFF
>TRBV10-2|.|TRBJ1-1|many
TGCGCCAGCAGACCTGACACTTATATCATGAACACTGAAGCTTTCTTT
CASRPDTYIMNTEAFF
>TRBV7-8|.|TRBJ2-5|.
TGTGCCAGCAGCAGAACCCAAGAGACCCAGTACTTC
CASSRTQETQYF
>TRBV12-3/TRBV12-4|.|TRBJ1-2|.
TGTGCCAGCAGTTCTAGGGGCGGGGGGGGTGACTATGGCTACACCTTC
CASSSRGGGGDYGYTF
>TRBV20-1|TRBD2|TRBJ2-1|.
TGCAGTGCTAGAGGCTTGGGACTAGCGGGAAGTAGGAATGAGCAGTTCTTC
CSARGLGLAGSRNEQFF
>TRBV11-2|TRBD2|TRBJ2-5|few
TGTGCCAGCAGCTTCCCACCAAGAGGGACTAGCGGATCCCTTGGGGAGACCCAGTACTTC
CASSFPPRGTSGSLGETQYF
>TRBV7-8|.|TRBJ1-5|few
TGTGCCAGCAGCTTAGAGGGCGCCCTCAATCAGCCCCAGCATTTT
CASSLEGALNQPQHF
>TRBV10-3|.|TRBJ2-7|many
TGTGCCATCAGTGAGGGAAGGAGCTCCTACGAGCAGTACTTC
CAISEGRSSYEQYF
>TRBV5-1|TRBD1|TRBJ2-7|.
TGCGCCAGCAGCTCGGGACAGGGACCCTCCGAGCAGTACTTC
CASSSGQGPSEQYF
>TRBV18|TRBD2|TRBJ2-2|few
TGTGTCAGCTCACCAGGGCTAGCGGGAACCACCGGGGAGCTGTTTTTT
CVSSPGLAGTTGELFF